Listed below are T cell receptor beta chains from one sample, sequenced in a study of molecular identifiers for immune sequencing clone quantification. TCRdb ran MiXCR on the PCR reads and lists one entry per CDR3 protein. The sample includes 490,000 or so distinct CDR3 sequences, around 23% of them seen just once. The sample taken for sequencing was naive CD8+ T cells from blood, with Jurkat cell RNA spiked in. These receptors all stem from a human donor in good health. Some libraries in this study had Jurkat cell RNA spiked in. Each CDR3 is given without its conserved first and last residue. Not every row has a clone size; where given, it reads once, few, many or a size class.

clone size | V gene | CDR3 protein
- | TRBV9 | ASSETGTGTGELF
- | TRBV27 | VGKERVNTEAF
- | TRBV5-1 | ASSLVGRVGEQY
many | TRBV29-1 | SVDIGSGQETQY
- | TRBV21-1 | ASSDTEPQRNTEAF
many | TRBV2 | ASSLRGQTDTQY
- | TRBV5-1 | ASSLGGTGADTQY
few | TRBV11-2 | ASSPVLGDQETQY
many | TRBV29-1 | SVEPGLINTEAF
many | TRBV28 | ASSQGPERRPDTQY
few | TRBV5-1 | ASRLIMNTEAF
few | TRBV7-9 | ASSLIGTGQETQY
- | TRBV2 | ASKDSGGVLDTQY
- | TRBV4-1 | ASSQKWDRVRAEAF
- | TRBV2 | ASSAGLAGEQY
few | TRBV6-2/TRBV6-3 | ASSYPLSGGSDTQY
- | TRBV4-3 | ASNPVTGSNQPQH
few | TRBV12-3/TRBV12-4 | ASSQITGYYEQY
- | TRBV7-9 | ASSLESKPNYGCT
- | TRBV7-9 | ASSSRVREETQY
few | TRBV13 | ASSPSGVGMNTEAF
many | TRBV7-9 | ASSLVGTGYT
few | TRBV6-5 | ASGSTHPGEQY
few | TRBV14 | ASSQDLFGANYGYT
many | TRBV7-8 | ASSFPTRDKGGTDTQY
- | TRBV4-3 | ASSQESLSLIVSTGELF
many | TRBV6-2/TRBV6-3 | ASSTRTRLQHEQY
- | TRBV21-1 | ASSKAVKGVGNGGNEKLF
few | TRBV18 | ASSLVAGGANYGYT